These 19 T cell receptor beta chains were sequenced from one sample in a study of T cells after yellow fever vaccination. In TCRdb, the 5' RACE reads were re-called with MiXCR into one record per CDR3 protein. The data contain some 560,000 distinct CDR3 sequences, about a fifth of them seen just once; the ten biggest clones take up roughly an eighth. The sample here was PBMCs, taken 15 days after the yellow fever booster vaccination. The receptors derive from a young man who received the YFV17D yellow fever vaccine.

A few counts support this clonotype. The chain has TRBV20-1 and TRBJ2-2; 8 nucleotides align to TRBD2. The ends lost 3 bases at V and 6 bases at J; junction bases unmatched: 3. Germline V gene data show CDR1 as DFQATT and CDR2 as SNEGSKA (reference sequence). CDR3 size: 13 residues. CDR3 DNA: TGCAGTGCTAGGAGCGGGAGTGCCGGGGAGCTGTTTTTT. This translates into CSARSGSAGELFF.

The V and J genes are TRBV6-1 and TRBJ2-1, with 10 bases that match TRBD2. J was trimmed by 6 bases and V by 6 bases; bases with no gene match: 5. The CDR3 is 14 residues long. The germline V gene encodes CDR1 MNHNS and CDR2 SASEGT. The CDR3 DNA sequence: TGTGCCAGCAGGTCAGCGGGAGGGGGCAATGAGCAGTTCTTC. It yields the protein CASRSAGGGNEQFF.

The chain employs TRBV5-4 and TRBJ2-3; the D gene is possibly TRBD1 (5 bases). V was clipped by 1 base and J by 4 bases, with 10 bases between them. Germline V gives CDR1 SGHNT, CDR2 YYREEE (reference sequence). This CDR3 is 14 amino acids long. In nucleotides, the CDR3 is TGTGCCAGCAGCTTGATTGGGGCCTCAGATACGCAGTATTTT. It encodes CASSLIGASDTQYF.

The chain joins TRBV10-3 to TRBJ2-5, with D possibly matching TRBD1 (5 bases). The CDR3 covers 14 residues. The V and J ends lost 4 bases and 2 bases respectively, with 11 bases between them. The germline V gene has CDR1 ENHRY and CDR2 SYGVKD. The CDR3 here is CAISGGAVQETQYF. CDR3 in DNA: TGTGCCATCAGTGGTGGGGCGGTACAAGAGACCCAGTACTTC.

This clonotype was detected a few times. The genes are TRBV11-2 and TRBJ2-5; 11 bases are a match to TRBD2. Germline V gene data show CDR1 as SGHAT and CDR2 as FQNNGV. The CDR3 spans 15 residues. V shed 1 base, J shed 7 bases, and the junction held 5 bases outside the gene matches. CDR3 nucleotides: TGTGCCAGCAGCTTAGTACTAGCGGGAGTGGTGACCCAGTACTTC. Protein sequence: CASSLVLAGVVTQYF.

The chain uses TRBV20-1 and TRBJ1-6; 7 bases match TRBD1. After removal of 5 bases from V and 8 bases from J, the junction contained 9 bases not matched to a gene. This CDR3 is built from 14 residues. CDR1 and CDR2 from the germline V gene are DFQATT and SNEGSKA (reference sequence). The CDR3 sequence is CSARSDREYSPLHF. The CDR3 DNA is TGCAGTGCTCGATCTGACAGGGAATATTCACCCCTCCACTTT.

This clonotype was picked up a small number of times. CDR3 DNA: TGCAGCGCCGGAACTGGAAACACCATATATTTT. Encoded protein: CSAGTGNTIYF. The chain links TRBV29-1 to TRBJ1-3; D remains ambiguous. Germline V gene lookup returns CDR1 SQVTM and CDR2 ANQGSEA. Trimming pared 7 bases from V and 2 bases from J, leaving 6 bases between. The CDR3 is 11 amino acids.

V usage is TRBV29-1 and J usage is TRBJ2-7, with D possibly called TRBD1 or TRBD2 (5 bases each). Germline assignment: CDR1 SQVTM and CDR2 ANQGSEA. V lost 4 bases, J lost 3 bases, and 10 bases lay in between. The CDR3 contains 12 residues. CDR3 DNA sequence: TGCAGCGTTGTGTGGGACCGCTACGAGCAGTACTTC. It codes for CSVVWDRYEQYF.

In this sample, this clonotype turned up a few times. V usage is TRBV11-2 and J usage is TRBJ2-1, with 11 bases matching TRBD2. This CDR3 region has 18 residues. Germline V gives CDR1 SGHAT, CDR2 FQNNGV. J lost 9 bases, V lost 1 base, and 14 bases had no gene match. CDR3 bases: TGTGCCAGCAGCTTAGGATCGACTAGCGGGACCGGCGAGGGTGAGCAGTTCTTC. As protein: CASSLGSTSGTGEGEQFF.

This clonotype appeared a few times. The CDR3: CASSTTWGGYTF. The CDR3 coding sequence is TGTGCCAGCAGCACCACCTGGGGCGGCTACACCTTC. This chain connects TRBV7-8 to TRBJ1-2; tentatively, D is TRBD1 (5 bases). CDR1 SGHVS and CDR2 FQNEAQ come from the germline V gene. V lost 5 bases and J 8 bases, leaving 12 bases between the germline ends. The CDR3 has 12 residues.

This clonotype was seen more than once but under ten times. The CDR3 DNA reads as TGCAGCGTTACCCTAGCGGGAAAACTCTACAATGAGCAGTTCTTC. Amino acid sequence: CSVTLAGKLYNEQFF. The chain links TRBV29-1 to TRBJ2-1; TRBD2 matches at 9 bases. Trimming cost V 5 bases and J 3 bases; bases outside gene matches: 8. The CDR3 has 15 residues. From germline, CDR1 is SQVTM and CDR2 ANQGSEA.

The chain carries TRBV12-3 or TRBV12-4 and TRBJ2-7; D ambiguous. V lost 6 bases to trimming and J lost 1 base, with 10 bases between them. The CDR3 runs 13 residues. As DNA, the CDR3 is TGTGCCAGCAGCGACTGGGTTTCCTACGAGCAGTACTTC. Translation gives CASSDWVSYEQYF.

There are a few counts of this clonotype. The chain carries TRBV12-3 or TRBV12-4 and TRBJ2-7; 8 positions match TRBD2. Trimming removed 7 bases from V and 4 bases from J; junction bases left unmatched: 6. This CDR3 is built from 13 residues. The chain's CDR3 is CASKREGQYEQYF. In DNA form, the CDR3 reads TGTGCCAGCAAACGGGAGGGCCAATACGAGCAGTACTTC.

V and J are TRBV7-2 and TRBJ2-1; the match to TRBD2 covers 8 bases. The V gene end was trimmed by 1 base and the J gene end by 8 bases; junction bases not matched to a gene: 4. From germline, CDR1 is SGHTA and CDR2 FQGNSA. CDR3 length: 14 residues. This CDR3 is CASSLDGRGDEQFF. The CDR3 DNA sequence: TGTGCCAGCAGCTTAGACGGGAGGGGGGATGAGCAGTTCTTC.

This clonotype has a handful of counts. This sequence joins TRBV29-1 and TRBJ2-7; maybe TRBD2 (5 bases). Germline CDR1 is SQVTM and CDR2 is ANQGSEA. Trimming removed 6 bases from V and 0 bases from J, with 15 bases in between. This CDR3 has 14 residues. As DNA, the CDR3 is TGCAGCGTGGCCCACTCGGGGAGCTCCTACGAGCAGTACTTC. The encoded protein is CSVAHSGSSYEQYF.

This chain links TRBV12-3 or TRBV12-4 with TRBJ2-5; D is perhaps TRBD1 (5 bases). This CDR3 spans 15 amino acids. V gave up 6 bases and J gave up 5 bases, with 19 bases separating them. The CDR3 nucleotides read TGTGCCAGCAGAGTTTTAAGGGGTATGGGGGAGACCCAGTACTTC. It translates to CASRVLRGMGETQYF.

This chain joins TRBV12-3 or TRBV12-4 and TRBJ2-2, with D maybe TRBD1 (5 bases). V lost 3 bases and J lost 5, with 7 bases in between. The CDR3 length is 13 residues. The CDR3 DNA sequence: TGTGCCAGCAGTTTCCGACAGACCGGGGAGCTGTTTTTT. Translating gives CASSFRQTGELFF.

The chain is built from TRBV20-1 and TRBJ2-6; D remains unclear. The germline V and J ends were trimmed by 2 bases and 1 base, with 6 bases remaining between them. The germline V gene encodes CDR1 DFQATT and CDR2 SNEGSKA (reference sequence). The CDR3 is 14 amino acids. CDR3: CSARQPSGANVLTF. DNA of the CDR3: TGCAGTGCTAGACAACCTTCTGGGGCCAACGTCCTGACTTTC.

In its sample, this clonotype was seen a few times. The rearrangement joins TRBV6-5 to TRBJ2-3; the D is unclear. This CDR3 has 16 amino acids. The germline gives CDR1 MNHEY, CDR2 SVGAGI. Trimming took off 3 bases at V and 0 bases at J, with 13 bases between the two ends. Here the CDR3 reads CASSYTIELSTDTQYF. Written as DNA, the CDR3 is TGTGCCAGCAGTTATACCATAGAACTAAGCACAGATACGCAGTATTTT.